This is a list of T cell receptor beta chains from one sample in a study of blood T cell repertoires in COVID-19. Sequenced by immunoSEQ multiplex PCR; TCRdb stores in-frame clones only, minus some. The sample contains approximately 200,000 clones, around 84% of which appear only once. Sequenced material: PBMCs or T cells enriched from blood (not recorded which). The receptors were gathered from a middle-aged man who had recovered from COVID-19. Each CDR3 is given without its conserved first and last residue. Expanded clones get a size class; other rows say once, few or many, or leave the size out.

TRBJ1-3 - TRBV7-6 ASSPGQSSGNTIY
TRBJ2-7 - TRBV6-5 ASSSGRSEY
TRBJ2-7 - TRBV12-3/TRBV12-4 ASSFRGTYEQY
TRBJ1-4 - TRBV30 AWSRGSGEKLF
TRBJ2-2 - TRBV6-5 ASRAGERTGELF
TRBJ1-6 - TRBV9 ASSAGTGYNSPLH
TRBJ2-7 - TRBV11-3 ASSDRERRYEQY
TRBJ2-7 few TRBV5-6 ASSRDRAHEQY
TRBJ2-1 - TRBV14 ASSLLSSGGGNEQF
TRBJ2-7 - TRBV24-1 ATSDMEGYEQY
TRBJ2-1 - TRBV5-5 ASSLGSLAVNEQF
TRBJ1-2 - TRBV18 ASSSGTSSNYGYT
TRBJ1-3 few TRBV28 ASSYATRGGNTIY
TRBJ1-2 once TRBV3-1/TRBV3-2 ASSQGTGASYGYT
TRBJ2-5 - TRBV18 ASSPSGNRGETQY
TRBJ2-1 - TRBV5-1 ASSDGSSYNEQF
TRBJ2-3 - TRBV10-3 AISEKAGVGDTQY
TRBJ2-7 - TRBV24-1 ATSDSRAGRGGEQY
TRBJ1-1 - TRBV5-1 ASSPRQGNSEAF
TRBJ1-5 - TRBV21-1 ASSTVRGPWGACIQPQH
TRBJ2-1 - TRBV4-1 ASSQDSRGVYNEQF
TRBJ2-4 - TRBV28 ASSQGGAKNIQY
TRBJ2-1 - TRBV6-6 ASSYRGRAGNEQF
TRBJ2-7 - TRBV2 ASRADNYEQY
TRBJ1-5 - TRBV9 ASSAAQGTSNQPQH
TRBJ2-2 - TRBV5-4 ASSPNFRTGELF
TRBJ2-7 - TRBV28 ASKDRAYEQY
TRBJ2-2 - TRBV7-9 ASSLPRGGGELF
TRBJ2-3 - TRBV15 ATSRGELETDTQY
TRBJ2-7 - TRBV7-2 ASSFPGNYEQY
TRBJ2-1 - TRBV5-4 ASSSRTSVGGEQF
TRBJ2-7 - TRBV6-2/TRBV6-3 ASSYPGGRYEQY
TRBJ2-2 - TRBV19 ASLGLAFGELF
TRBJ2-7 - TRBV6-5 ASSRTSGYSYEQY
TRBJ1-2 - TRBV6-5 ASSGTQVYNYGYT
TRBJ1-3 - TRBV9 ASSVEDSKNNVY
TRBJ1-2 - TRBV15 ATSRSNRDRLYGYT
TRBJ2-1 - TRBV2 ASTRGLNGEQF
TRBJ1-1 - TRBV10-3 AISAGQPNTEAF
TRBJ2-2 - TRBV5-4 ASSSPTTGNTGELF
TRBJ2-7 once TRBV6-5 ASRRTGSYEQY
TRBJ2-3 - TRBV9 ASSVGGSKSDTQY